The clone carrying this T cell receptor beta chain has just a few counts. Authors' methods: From reference gene primer amplification, estimates of nucleated cell counts were derived. Profiled with immunoSEQ multiplex PCR; TCRdb holds only in-frame clones, not every one. That table is the source of V, J and clone size, and D and trimming were worked out from the DNA. The sample shows some 130,000 clones, 70% to 85% of them seen only once. The sample comes from a study of blood T cell repertoires in COVID-19. Study in general: There were acute and convalescent COVID-19 samples, and they came from the United States, Italy and Spain. PBMCs, B-cell-depleted T cells, or T cells were the source of the cDNA or gDNA that made up the material.

Trimming took off 4 bases at V and 2 bases at J, with 13 bases between the two ends. The CDR3 has 15 residues. Germline-derived CDR1 and CDR2 are MNHEY and SMNVEV (reference sequence). Sample: peripheral blood. The V gene is TRBV27, the J gene TRBJ2-3; D is unclear. This sequence was found in a woman aged 80 or older with acute or convalescent COVID-19. This chain's CDR3 is CASSSVALDTDTQYF. As DNA, the CDR3 is TGTGCCAGCAGTTCCGTAGCACTTGACACAGATACGCAGTATTTT.